Listed below are T cell receptor beta chains from one sample, sequenced in a study of blood T cell repertoires in COVID-19. Profiling relied on immunoSEQ multiplex PCR, and the TCRdb table lists in-frame clones only, not all of them. The top ten clones hold 20% to 25% of a sample with 17,000 or so clones, around 80% of them seen once. The sequencing sample was made of peripheral blood. All receptors come from a man aged 60-69 years with active or convalescent COVID-19. Each CDR3 is given with its conserved first and last residue. D genes are given only for firm matches. Where a row states a size, it is once, few, many or the class of an expanded clone; other rows omit it.

clone size: NA; D gene: NA; V gene: TRBV2; J gene: TRBJ2-5; CDR3 length: 15; CDR3 DNA: TGTGCCAGCAGTGAGCAGGGAACGTACCAAGAGACCCAGTACTTC; CDR3 protein: CASSEQGTYQETQYF
clone size: NA; D gene: NA; V gene: TRBV15; J gene: TRBJ2-2; CDR3 length: 18; CDR3 DNA: TGTGCCACCAGCAGAGGGGGAGTGGGGGGTGCGGACACCGGGGAGCTGTTTTTT; CDR3 protein: CATSRGGVGGADTGELFF
clone size: NA; D gene: NA; V gene: TRBV7-9; J gene: TRBJ1-2; CDR3 length: 15; CDR3 DNA: TGTGCCAGCAGCCTGGGGGGACCAGGGATAGGTGGCTACACCTTC; CDR3 protein: CASSLGGPGIGGYTF
clone size: NA; D gene: TRBD1; V gene: TRBV11-2; J gene: TRBJ2-7; CDR3 length: 16; CDR3 DNA: TGTGCCAGCAGGCGGGACAGGCCTCCTAACTCCTACGAGCAGTACTTC; CDR3 protein: CASRRDRPPNSYEQYF
clone size: few; D gene: TRBD1; V gene: TRBV5-1; J gene: TRBJ2-5; CDR3 length: 16; CDR3 DNA: TGCGCCAGCAGCTTGGGTCGGACAGGGGCCCAAGAGACCCAGTACTTC; CDR3 protein: CASSLGRTGAQETQYF
clone size: medium-sized; D gene: NA; V gene: TRBV3-1/TRBV3-2; J gene: TRBJ1-3; CDR3 length: 13; CDR3 DNA: TGTGCCAGCAGCCCTGGACAGAGACACACCATATATTTT; CDR3 protein: CASSPGQRHTIYF
clone size: NA; D gene: NA; V gene: TRBV18; J gene: TRBJ2-5; CDR3 length: 14; CDR3 DNA: TGTGCCAGCTCCGACAAACAGGGTGCAGAGACCCAGTACTTC; CDR3 protein: CASSDKQGAETQYF
clone size: NA; D gene: NA; V gene: TRBV6-6; J gene: TRBJ2-1; CDR3 length: 17; CDR3 DNA: TGTGCCAGCAGTCCACTTACGGAGGGCCAAAACTACAATGAGCAGTTCTTC; CDR3 protein: CASSPLTEGQNYNEQFF
clone size: NA; D gene: NA; V gene: TRBV16; J gene: TRBJ1-2; CDR3 length: 14; CDR3 DNA: TGTGCCAGCAGCCAAAGCGAGGGTTCGTGGGGCTACACCTTC; CDR3 protein: CASSQSEGSWGYTF
clone size: NA; D gene: NA; V gene: TRBV6-5; J gene: TRBJ1-6; CDR3 length: 12; CDR3 DNA: TGTGCCAGCAGTTACTCCTATTCACCCCTCCACTTT; CDR3 protein: CASSYSYSPLHF
clone size: NA; D gene: TRBD1; V gene: TRBV5-5; J gene: TRBJ1-6; CDR3 length: 14; CDR3 DNA: TGTGCCAGCAGTCCACAGGGGGGAAATTCACCCCTCCACTTT; CDR3 protein: CASSPQGGNSPLHF
clone size: NA; D gene: NA; V gene: TRBV3-1/TRBV3-2; J gene: TRBJ1-1; CDR3 length: 13; CDR3 DNA: TGTGCCAGCAGCCAAGAGGAGGGGATGGGAGCTTTCTTT; CDR3 protein: CASSQEEGMGAFF
clone size: NA; D gene: NA; V gene: TRBV19; J gene: TRBJ2-2; CDR3 length: 16; CDR3 DNA: TGTGCCAGTAGTATAGTGGGCATAACGAACACCGGGGAGCTGTTTTTT; CDR3 protein: CASSIVGITNTGELFF
clone size: NA; D gene: NA; V gene: TRBV6-5; J gene: TRBJ1-5; CDR3 length: 15; CDR3 DNA: TGTGCCAGCAGTTACTCGTTAGGGGCGAATCAGCCCCAGCATTTT; CDR3 protein: CASSYSLGANQPQHF
clone size: once; D gene: TRBD1; V gene: TRBV24-1; J gene: TRBJ2-5; CDR3 length: 15; CDR3 DNA: TGTGCCACCGGAGAAACAGGGGGCTTAAAAAAGACCCAGTACTTC; CDR3 protein: CATGETGGLKKTQYF
clone size: medium-sized; D gene: NA; V gene: TRBV2; J gene: TRBJ1-4; CDR3 length: 13; CDR3 DNA: TGTGCCAGCAGTGGACAGATTAATGAAAAACTGTTTTTT; CDR3 protein: CASSGQINEKLFF
clone size: NA; D gene: NA; V gene: TRBV6-5; J gene: TRBJ2-1; CDR3 length: 14; CDR3 DNA: TGTGCCAGCAGGCTTAGCGGCTCCTACAATGAGCAGTTCTTC; CDR3 protein: CASRLSGSYNEQFF
clone size: NA; D gene: NA; V gene: TRBV2; J gene: TRBJ1-5; CDR3 length: 13; CDR3 DNA: TGTGCCAGCACCACAGGGAGTAATCAGCCCCAGCATTTT; CDR3 protein: CASTTGSNQPQHF